This TCR beta chain was captured by sequencing in a study of cytomegalovirus exposure and HLA in healthy donors. Study observations and caveats: Accurate prediction of HLA-A and HLA-B alleles (for most subjects) was reportedly achieved from TCR beta sequences.

PCR was performed using 60 Vbeta and 13 Jbeta primers. Sequenced by immunoSEQ multiplex PCR; TCRdb stores in-frame clones only, minus some. The sample shows 35,000 to 50,000 clones, 60% to 80% of them seen only once. A remark on this clone: As yet, its antigen is unknown.

These donors counted as nominally healthy when sampled, but unrecorded immune exposures were likely. The CDR3 sequence is 18 residues long. After removal of 4 bases from V and 10 bases from J, the junction contained 23 bases not matched to a gene. CDR1 MGHRA and CDR2 YSYEKL come from the germline V gene. The J gene is TRBJ1-1, the V gene TRBV4-1; TRBD1 matches 8 bases. This receptor was taken from a man aged 25-40 years in good health and CMV-seronegative. Sequencing input: PBMCs. The DNA for the CDR3 is TGCGCCAGCAGCCGAGGGTTTTTACGGACAGGGAGGGAGGTCGGAGCTTTCTTT. As protein: CASSRGFLRTGREVGAFF.